Here is one T cell receptor (beta chain) with its context. Its antigen is as yet unknown. The data are from a study of cytomegalovirus exposure and HLA in healthy donors. Broader study findings: Specific recognition of CMV antigens was confirmed in vitro for three chains (all CMV-associated). On later analysis, the bulk of CMV-associated TCR beta chains appeared to be HLA-restricted. Reported performance of the classifier showed diagnosis of cytomegalovirus status with high specificity and sensitivity. Later analysis identified a missense DCLRE1C variant that was linked to TCR beta V- and J-gene trimming.

The PCR was carried out with 60 Vbeta primers and 13 Jbeta primers. Sequencing used immunoSEQ multiplex PCR; TCRdb keeps in-frame clones, though not all of them. This table holds some 170,000 clones, roughly 79% found once. There are 15 residues in the CDR3. CDR1 and CDR2 from the germline V gene are SGHTA and FQGTGA. Unmatched junction bases numbered 4, after V lost 5 bases and J lost 3 bases. The chain is built from TRBV7-3 and TRBJ2-6; 7 bases align to TRBD1. The origin of this receptor is a middle-aged man in good health and CMV-seropositive. The sequenced sample consisted of PBMCs. As DNA, the CDR3 is TGTGCCAGCAGCCTTCAGGGGGATGGGGCCAACGTCCTGACTTTC. Residues: CASSLQGDGANVLTF.